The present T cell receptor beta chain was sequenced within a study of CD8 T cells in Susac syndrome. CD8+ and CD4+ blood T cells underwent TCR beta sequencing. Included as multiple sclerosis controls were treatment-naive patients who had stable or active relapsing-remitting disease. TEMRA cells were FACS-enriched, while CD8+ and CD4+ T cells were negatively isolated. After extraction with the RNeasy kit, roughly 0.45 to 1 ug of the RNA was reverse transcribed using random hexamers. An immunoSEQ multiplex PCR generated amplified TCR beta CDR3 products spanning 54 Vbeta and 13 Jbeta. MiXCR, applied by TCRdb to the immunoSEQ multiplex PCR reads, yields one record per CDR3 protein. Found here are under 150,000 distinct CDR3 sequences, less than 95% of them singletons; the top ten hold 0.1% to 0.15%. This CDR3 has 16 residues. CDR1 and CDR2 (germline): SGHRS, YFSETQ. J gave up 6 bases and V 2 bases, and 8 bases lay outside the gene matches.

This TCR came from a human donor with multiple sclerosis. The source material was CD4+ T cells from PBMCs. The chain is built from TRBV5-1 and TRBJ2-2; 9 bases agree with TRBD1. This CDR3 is CASSFTGTGQSGELFF. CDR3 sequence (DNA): TGCGCCAGCAGCTTCACCGGGACAGGGCAATCCGGGGAGCTGTTTTTT.